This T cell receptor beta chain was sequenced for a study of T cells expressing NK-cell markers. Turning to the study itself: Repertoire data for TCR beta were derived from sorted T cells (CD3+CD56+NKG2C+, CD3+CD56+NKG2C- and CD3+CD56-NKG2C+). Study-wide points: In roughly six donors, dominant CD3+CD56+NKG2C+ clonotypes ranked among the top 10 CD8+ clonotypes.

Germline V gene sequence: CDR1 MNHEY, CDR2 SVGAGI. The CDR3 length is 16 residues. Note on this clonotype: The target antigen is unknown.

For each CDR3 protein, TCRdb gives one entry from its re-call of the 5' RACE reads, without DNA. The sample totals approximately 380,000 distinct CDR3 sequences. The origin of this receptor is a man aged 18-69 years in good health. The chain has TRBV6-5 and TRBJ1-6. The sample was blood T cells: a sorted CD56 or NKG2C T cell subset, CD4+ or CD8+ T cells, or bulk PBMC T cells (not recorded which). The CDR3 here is CASRYSLQVDNSPLHF.